Given below is one T cell receptor (beta chain) in context. The CDR3 has 19 amino acids. The J segment lost 0 bases and the V segment lost 0 bases, leaving 8 bases of the junction unmatched. CDR1 LGHNA and CDR2 YSLEER come from the germline V gene. This record belongs to a study of CD8+ T cells in alopecia areata. Looking at the study overall: Treated patients were given oral tofacitinib, which was dosed at 5 to 10 mg twice daily.

Once RNA had been extracted, it was reverse transcribed into cDNA to act as the sequencing template. The repertoire was sequenced with immunoSEQ multiplex PCR; TCRdb's copy has only in-frame clones and lacks some. The profile shows some 170,000 clones, roughly 65% of them singletons. The material was CD4+ T cells sorted from blood, obtained at week 0. The clonotype was recovered from a human donor with alopecia areata. V and J are TRBV4-3 and TRBJ2-6; 7 bases are a match to TRBD2. In DNA, the CDR3 is TGCGCCAGCAGCCAAGATCTTGCGGGGGTTCTCTCTGGGGCCAACGTCCTGACTTTC. Translation: CASSQDLAGVLSGANVLTF.